These 21 T cell receptor beta chains came from one sample sequenced in a study of T cell changes during pregnancy in multiple sclerosis (dated by TCRdb to the late 2010s). Receptor libraries were prepared by the immunoSEQ multiplex PCR assay. TCRdb mirrors the immuneACCESS table, restricted to in-frame sequences. Some clones are absent from its copies; in checked studies, under half trace to an unresolved V gene, and the reason for the others is unknown. The sample table contains 55,000 to 65,000 clones; only one count was recorded for 80% to 90% of them. The ten largest clones add up to approximately 1% of the sample. The input for sequencing was peripheral blood, taken in the first trimester of pregnancy. The receptor source for this set is a female donor in good health, enrolled as a control in a pregnancy study.

The gene calls are TRBV9 and TRBJ1-3, with D possibly TRBD1 on 5 matching bases. Germline CDR1 and CDR2: SGDLS and YYNGEE. Trimming removed 4 bases at V and 3 bases at J, with 14 bases between. This CDR3 has 15 amino acids. In DNA, the CDR3 is TGTGCCAGCAGCCCCGGGGGGTTAGGTGGAAACACCATATATTTT. Its translation: CASSPGGLGGNTIYF.

This clone has a single count. The V gene is TRBV30, the J gene TRBJ2-5, with TRBD1 identical over 8 bases. Losses at the gene ends were 2 bases for V and 4 bases for J; bases not matched to a gene: 3. CDR3 length equals 13 residues. Germline V gives CDR1 GTSNPN, CDR2 SVGIG (reference sequence). This CDR3 is CAWSPGGAETQYF. The DNA of the CDR3 is TGTGCCTGGAGTCCAGGGGGCGCAGAGACCCAGTACTTC.

The rearrangement joins TRBV7-2 to TRBJ2-7, with no clear D. CDR1 SGHTA and CDR2 FQGNSA come from the germline V gene. Trimming removed 5 bases from V and 0 bases from J, with 14 bases in between. The CDR3 has 15 amino acids. CDR3 bases: TGTGCCAGCAGCCCGACGGCGGATAGCTCCTACGAGCAGTACTTC. It specifies CASSPTADSSYEQYF.

In its sample, this clone was seen once. V gene TRBV9 combines with J gene TRBJ1-1; D gene ambiguous. This CDR3 spans 15 amino acids. The ends were cut back, 5 bases at V and 2 bases at J, with 16 bases in the middle. In germline, CDR1 is SGDLS, CDR2 YYNGEE. CDR3 region: CASRGDGGLNTEAFF. CDR3 in DNA: TGTGCCAGCAGGGGTGATGGTGGACTTAACACTGAAGCTTTCTTT.

V and J are TRBV19 and TRBJ1-1; 8 bases line up with TRBD1. V shed 7 bases, J shed 2 bases, and the junction held 12 bases outside the gene matches. The CDR3 has 16 amino acids. Germline assignment: CDR1 LNHDA and CDR2 SQIVND (reference sequence). DNA of the CDR3: TGTGCCAGTATTAATACCTGGACAGGGACTAACACTGAAGCTTTCTTT. Translation: CASINTWTGTNTEAFF.

This chain links TRBV5-6 with TRBJ1-3; TRBD1 aligns across 7 bases. The CDR3 extends over 16 amino acids. Germline CDR1 reads SGHDT; CDR2 reads YYEEEE. Trimming cost V 4 bases and J 2 bases; bases outside gene matches: 9. The CDR3 DNA reads TGTGCCAGCAGCCCGAGACAGGGTTTCGCTGGAAACACCATATATTTT. It translates to CASSPRQGFAGNTIYF.

V is TRBV27 and J is TRBJ1-6; 10 bases are a match to TRBD1. The V and J ends lost 5 bases and 13 bases, in that order; junction bases with no gene match: 11. Germline lookup yields CDR1 MNHEY and CDR2 SMNVEV (reference sequence). The CDR3 has 15 amino acids. This chain's CDR3 is CASSPTTGGASPLHF. CDR3 DNA: TGTGCCAGCAGTCCTACGACAGGGGGCGCATCGCCCCTCCACTTT.

The V and J genes are TRBV7-2 and TRBJ1-1, with 8 bases fitting TRBD1. The V gene's germline CDR1 is SGHTA and CDR2 FQGNSA. Trimming cost V 4 bases and J 1 base; bases outside gene matches: 2. The CDR3 has 14 residues. The CDR3: CASSSGTGNTEAFF. CDR3 in DNA: TGTGCCAGCAGCTCCGGGACAGGGAACACTGAAGCTTTCTTT.

This rearrangement joins TRBV5-4 to TRBJ2-7, with 10 bases that match TRBD1. The CDR3 loop spans 14 amino acids. Trimming removed 5 bases from V and 7 bases from J; junction bases left unmatched: 9. The V gene's germline CDR1 is SGHNT and CDR2 YYREEE (reference sequence). The chain's CDR3 is CASRSGTGADEQYF. The DNA for the CDR3 is TGTGCCAGCAGGTCCGGGACAGGGGCGGATGAGCAGTACTTC.

The V gene is TRBV5-1, the J gene TRBJ2-3, with TRBD2 matching over 8 bases. The germline V gene encodes CDR1 SGHRS and CDR2 YFSETQ. V lost 7 bases to trimming and J lost 2 bases; unmatched junction nucleotides: 3. This CDR3 comprises 13 residues. The CDR3 region has the DNA TGCGCCAGCCGGGGGGGCAACACAGATACGCAGTATTTT. This sequence encodes CASRGGNTDTQYF. The full variable domain, its missing parts supplied by reference TRBV5-1 and TRBJ2-3, is KAGVTQTPRYLIKTRGQQVTLSCSPISGHRSVSWYQQTPGQGLQFLFEYFSETQRNKGNFPGRFSGRQFSNSRSEMNVSTLELGDSALYLCASRGGNTDTQYFGPGTRLTVL.

The chain combines TRBV2 with TRBJ1-6; the match to TRBD1 covers 8 bases. J was trimmed by 0 bases and V by 4 bases; bases with no gene match: 14. The CDR3 has 20 amino acids. CDR1 is SNHLY and CDR2 is FYNNEI in the germline V gene. The CDR3, as DNA: TGTGCCAGCAGTGTATCACAGGGGGGACTGCCAAGCTCCTATAATTCACCCCTCCACTTT. Translation: CASSVSQGGLPSSYNSPLHF. The whole variable domain, remainder taken from reference TRBV2 and TRBJ1-6, is EPEVTQTPSHQVTQMGQEVILRCVPISNHLYFYWYRQILGQKVEFLVSFYNNEISEKSEIFDDQFSVERPDGSNFTLKIRSTKLEDSAMYFCASSVSQGGLPSSYNSPLHFGNGTRLTVT.

The J gene is TRBJ2-7, the V gene TRBV6-1; 10 positions agree with TRBD1. Trimming at V came to 6 bases and at J to 6 bases, leaving 8 bases not matched to a gene. CDR3 length: 14 residues. Germline CDR1 and CDR2: MNHNS and SASEGT. The CDR3, as DNA: TGTGCCAGCAGCCGACTGACAGGGGGCGGCGAGCAGTACTTC. It yields the protein CASSRLTGGGEQYF.

The rearrangement joins TRBV6-5 to TRBJ1-2; 7 bases match TRBD1. CDR3 length: 14 amino acids. V lost 9 bases, J lost 1 base, and 8 bases stayed unmatched. In germline, CDR1 is MNHEY, CDR2 SVGAGI. Here the CDR3 reads CASSAPGGNYGYTF. As DNA, the CDR3 is TGTGCCAGTTCGGCCCCAGGGGGTAACTATGGCTACACCTTC.

This chain connects TRBV7-2 to TRBJ2-3, with a possible D match to TRBD2 (6 bases). Looked up from germline, CDR1 is SGHTA and CDR2 is FQGNSA. With 0 bases removed from V and 0 bases from J, the gap between germline ends came to 22 bases. The CDR3 runs 20 residues. The CDR3, as DNA: TGTGCCAGCAGCTTAGCGGGTCGGCGGGGTGGACCCCCGAGCACAGATACGCAGTATTTT. Translating gives CASSLAGRRGGPPSTDTQYF.

The chain couples TRBV19 to TRBJ1-5; D is uncertain. CDR3 length: 14 residues. CDR1 and CDR2 from the germline V gene are LNHDA and SQIVND (reference sequence). The V and J ends lost 0 bases and 0 bases respectively, with 3 bases between them. The chain's CDR3 is CASSIDYSNQPQHF. The DNA of the CDR3 is TGTGCCAGTAGTATAGATTATAGCAATCAGCCCCAGCATTTT.

The genes are TRBV10-2 and TRBJ1-1; possibly TRBD1 for D (6 bases). The CDR3 sequence is 13 residues long. The germline CDR1 and CDR2 sequences are WSHSY and SAAADI. Trimming left V 9 bases short and J 1 base short, with 12 bases between. The CDR3, as DNA: TGCGCCAGTAGCGCACAGGGGAACACTGAAGCTTTCTTT. This translates into CASSAQGNTEAFF.

Notes on this clone: One end of the junction does not line up with germline, which may come from a read error. V is TRBV2 and J is TRBJ2-4; TRBD2 is a possible D gene (5 bases). Looked up from germline, CDR1 is SNHLY and CDR2 is FYNNEI. The CDR3 consists of 12 residues. The chain's CDR3 is CASSESRAEEDF. The CDR3 nucleotides are TGTGCCAGCAGTGAGTCCCGGGCCGAGGAGGACTTC.

The chain has TRBV6-1 and TRBJ2-7; D may be TRBD1 (5 bases). Germline V gene data show CDR1 as MNHNS and CDR2 as SASEGT. Trimming removed 2 bases from V and 2 bases from J, with 13 bases in between. There are 15 residues in the CDR3. Written as DNA, the CDR3 is TGTGCCAGCAGTGAATTACCGACAGAGACCTACGAGCAGTACTTC. Residues: CASSELPTETYEQYF.

The rearrangement links TRBV7-3 to TRBJ1-4, with a tentative D call TRBD1 (5 bases). The germline gives CDR1 SGHTA, CDR2 FQGTGA. The CDR3 runs 13 residues. V gave up 6 bases and J gave up 5 bases, with 10 bases separating them. CDR3 residues: CASSSDRNEKLFF. CDR3 in DNA: TGTGCCAGCAGTTCTGACAGAAATGAAAAACTGTTTTTT.

This chain connects TRBV30 to TRBJ2-5; 7 bases agree with TRBD2. V gave up 2 bases and J gave up 5 bases; unmatched junction bases: 14. Germline values: CDR1 GTSNPN, CDR2 SVGIG (reference sequence). The CDR3 totals 16 residues. CDR3 in DNA: TGTGCCTGGAGTAATCTCGGCGGGGGAGGGTCGGAGACCCAGTACTTC. As protein: CAWSNLGGGGSETQYF.

The genes are TRBV5-1 and TRBJ2-5; perhaps TRBD1 as D (6 bases). The germline V gene encodes CDR1 SGHRS and CDR2 YFSETQ. Trimming stripped 5 bases from V and 1 base from J, with 6 bases between. This CDR3 spans 12 amino acids. The CDR3 coding sequence is TGCGCCAGCAGGGGGGCCCAAGAGACCCAGTACTTC. This codes for CASRGAQETQYF.